Each of the 14 T cell receptor beta chains below was sequenced from the same sample in a study of tumor-infiltrating lymphocytes in primary liver carcinoma. The investigators made TCR beta cDNA from approximately 510 ng total RNA, using a constant-region primer. Sequencing libraries for TCR beta derived from three nested multiplex PCR rounds that used slightly modified ARM-PCR. Primers for the first two PCR rounds were TRBV1-TRBV30 forward primers and a C-beta reverse primer (about 11 cycles per round). In TCRdb, the multiplex PCR reads were re-called with MiXCR into one record per CDR3 protein. The table lists some 180,000 distinct CDR3 sequences, around four fifths of them singletons. Co-extracting RNA and DNA was done with about 17-30 mg of unsorted bulk tissue as input. The sample was tumor tissue from primary liver carcinoma. The receptors here all came from a man aged 35 to 55 with primary liver carcinoma and hepatitis B virus infection.

This chain connects TRBV6-2 or TRBV6-3 to TRBJ2-7; 8 bases are a match to TRBD2. The CDR3 consists of 14 residues. The germline gives CDR1 MNHEY, CDR2 SVGEGT. V gave up 9 bases and J gave up 2 bases; unmatched junction bases: 9. DNA for the CDR3: TGTGCCAGTAATTACTCGACTAGCGCCTACGAGCAGTACTTC. Its protein product is CASNYSTSAYEQYF.

This clonotype occurred many times. V and J are TRBV30 and TRBJ2-1; 11 positions agree with TRBD2. J gave up 7 bases and V 0 bases, and 8 bases lay outside the gene matches. Looked up from germline, CDR1 is GTSNPN and CDR2 is SVGIG (reference sequence). The CDR3 runs to 16 residues. The CDR3 loop is CAWSVWRLAGMNEQFF. CDR3 DNA: TGTGCCTGGAGTGTATGGAGACTAGCGGGAATGAATGAGCAGTTCTTC.

The chain links TRBV29-1 to TRBJ2-2; 10 nucleotides match TRBD2. This CDR3 is built from 15 residues. Germline V CDR1 and CDR2: SQVTM, ANQGSEA. Trimming took 7 bases from V and 16 from J; bases not matched to a gene: 21. The CDR3 coding sequence is TGCAGCGCTGGGACTAGCGCGGCGAACACCAGGGAACAGTTTTTT. Translated, it gives CSAGTSAANTREQFF.

This clonotype occurred once. The chain carries TRBV6-1 and TRBJ1-1; D unclear. Germline V gene data show CDR1 as MNHNS and CDR2 as SASEGT. There are 13 residues in the CDR3. The CDR3 reads CVASVELGGQAFF. The CDR3 DNA sequence: TGTGTCGCGTCTGTGGAGTTGGGTGGTCAAGCTTTCTTT.

Comment on this clonotype: The CDR3 carries no conserved terminal phenylalanine or tryptophan, so it likely arises from a read error. The chain employs TRBV29-1 and TRBJ1-1; D perhaps matches TRBD1 (5 bases). The CDR3 is 12 amino acids. CDR1 and CDR2 (germline): SQVTM, ANQGSEA. The CDR3 reads CRVSQGRADAFY. The CDR3 DNA is TGCAGGGTCTCTCAGGGCAGGGCTGATGCTTTCTAT.

The J gene is TRBJ2-7, the V gene TRBV5-1, with unresolved D. V dropped 7 bases and J dropped 5 bases, with 16 bases sitting between them. The length of the CDR3 is 13 residues. CDR1 is SGHRS, CDR2 YFSETQ, per germline. The CDR3 loop reads CASGPMSPHEQYF. The CDR3 coding sequence is TGCGCCAGCGGCCCAATGAGTCCCCACGAGCAGTACTTC.

In regard to this clonotype: One end of the junction is discordant with germline, which a read error may explain. V usage is TRBV29-1 and J usage is TRBJ2-1, with 7 nucleotides matching TRBD2. The CDR3 sequence is 15 residues long. CDR1 is SQVTM, CDR2 ANQGSEA, per germline. For the CDR3, the DNA is TGCAGCGTTGGACTCGTGGGAGGGTTCTACAATGAGCGGTTCTTC. Translating gives CSVGLVGGFYNERFF.

In its sample, this clonotype was seen once. At one end, the junction sequence differs from germline, possibly due to a read error. The gene calls are TRBV29-1 and TRBJ2-2, with TRBD1 matching over 9 bases. The CDR3 has 12 amino acids. Germline loops: CDR1 SQVTM, CDR2 ANQGSEA. DNA of the CDR3: TGCAACGGTGGACAGGGGTCCGGGGAGCCGTTCTTT. This translates into CNGGQGSGEPFF.

The rearrangement uses TRBV29-1 and TRBJ2-1, with 9 bases aligning to TRBD2. Per the germline V gene, CDR1 is SQVTM and CDR2 is ANQGSEA. The trim removed 5 bases at V and 9 bases at J, leaving 14 bases unmatched. The CDR3 covers 15 residues. CDR3 loop: CSVQVGGRASGEQFF. The CDR3 DNA reads TGCAGCGTTCAAGTGGGCGGGAGGGCCAGCGGTGAGCAGTTCTTC.

As for this clonotype: Its ends do not fully match the called genes, so a read error is possible. The V call is TRBV28, the J call TRBJ2-3; 9 nucleotides align to TRBD2. Germline V CDR1 and CDR2: MDHEN, SYDVKM. This CDR3 contains 15 residues. The chain's CDR3 is CASCLGGRVSDTQCF. For the CDR3, the DNA is TGTGCCAGTTGCCTCGGCGGGAGGGTCTCAGATACGCAGTGTTTT.

At least ten counts were recorded for this clonotype. V and J are TRBV28 and TRBJ2-1; D gene uncertain. V lost 6 bases and J lost 4, with 4 bases in between. Germline loops: CDR1 MDHEN, CDR2 SYDVKM. The CDR3 totals 11 residues. The CDR3 reads CASSTYNEQFF. The CDR3 nucleotides are TGTGCCAGCAGCACGTACAATGAGCAGTTCTTC.

In regard to this clonotype: An end of the junction does not agree with germline; a read error may underlie this. V and J are TRBV29-1 and TRBJ1-1; D uncertain. The CDR3 is 13 residues long. In germline, CDR1 is SQVTM, CDR2 ANQGSEA. The CDR3 bases are TGCAGCGCTGTGAAGGTCTTTAACACTGAGGCTTTCTTT. Translated: CSAVKVFNTEAFF.

V is TRBV5-1 and J is TRBJ2-7; no firm D call. V was shortened by 0 bases and J by 13 bases, with 20 bases between the two germline ends. The V gene's germline CDR1 is SGHRS and CDR2 YFSETQ. The CDR3 is 14 amino acids. The CDR3: CASSLDPSSYDHYF. The DNA of the CDR3 is TGCGCCAGCAGCTTGGATCCCAGCTCCTACGACCACTACTTC.

Comments on this clonotype: One junction end does not reproduce the germline sequence, and a read error may be involved. The rearrangement links TRBV10-3 to TRBJ1-1, with D maybe TRBD1 (5 bases). The CDR3 consists of 12 residues. Germline V CDR1 and CDR2: ENHRY, SYGVKD. The DNA for the CDR3 is TGCACCAGCCGGGACTGGGACACTGAAGCTTTCTTT. Protein product: CTSRDWDTEAFF.